Sequencing of this T cell receptor (beta chain) was carried out in a study of molecular identifiers for immune sequencing clone quantification. At the level of the study: Naive CD8 cell RNA, from 20,000 or 100,000 cells, was split five ways in replicates, with four sequenced.

Trimming cost V 0 bases and J 6 bases; bases outside gene matches: 7. CDR3 length equals 16 residues. The germline V gene has CDR1 DFQATT and CDR2 SNEGSKA (reference sequence). Previously described methods with listed TCR primers produced the bulk TCR libraries. TCRdb called the PCR reads again in MiXCR, with one record for every CDR3 protein. There are 460,000 or so distinct CDR3 sequences in the sample; over 20% occur only once, and around 0.86% lies in the top ten. General study points: Highly expanded clone sizes could be underestimated by identical TCR molecules that share a barcode.

Libraries for naive CD8 T cells, which were made from about 20,000 to 1,000,000 sorted cells, drew on 10%, 30% or 50% of the RNA. As for this clonotype: Its antigen is as yet unknown. This may come from a read error, since a much larger clone is one base off.

Sequenced sample: naive CD8+ T cells from blood, with Jurkat cell RNA spiked in. The subset denotes: FACS-sorted CD8+CD4-CCR7+CD45RA+ naive T cells. V is TRBV20-1 and J is TRBJ1-5, with TRBD1 matching over 11 bases. The clonotype comes from a human donor in good health. Some libraries in this study had Jurkat cell RNA spiked in. In DNA form, the CDR3 reads TGCAGTGCTAGAGACCGAGGACAGGGGGCGTCTCAGCCCCAGCATTTT. It codes for CSARDRGQGASQPQHF.